This T cell receptor beta chain was found in a study of T cells in Graves' hyperthyroidism and ophthalmopathy. Looking at the study overall: Blood from the periphery was taken at initial diagnosis, before any treatment. The study's findings and limits: Most thyroid clonotypes with frequency above 0.001 were detected in blood.

Uncontrolled infection, other autoimmune disease, pregnancy and lactation each barred patients from inclusion. Fresh peripheral blood, roughly 9.8 ml of it, supplied the PBMCs. Remarks on this clonotype: Antigen unknown.

RNA transcripts provided the source from which TCR beta CDR3 regions were amplified. Using the HTBI primer set, a first-round RT-PCR was run on the TCR CDR3. TCRdb re-derived calls from the multiplex PCR reads in MiXCR, one entry per CDR3 protein. The repertoire includes 500,000 or so distinct CDR3 sequences, approximately 17% of them detected once, and approximately 15% sits in the top ten. Germline V gives CDR1 GTSNPN, CDR2 SVGIG (reference sequence). This CDR3 comprises 14 residues. Trimming removed 2 bases from V and 4 bases from J, with 11 bases in between. V usage is TRBV30 and J usage is TRBJ2-2, with a weak D call TRBD2 (6 bases). The TCR comes from a woman between 18 and 29 years old with Graves' ophthalmopathy. The material sequenced was blood. CDR3 residues: CAWSYGEATGELFF. CDR3 sequence (DNA): TGTGCCTGGAGTTATGGGGAGGCCACCGGGGAGCTGTTTTTT.